Included here is one T cell receptor (beta chain) sequence, with context. No antigen is known for it. This sample is part of a study of T cell repertoires in cytomegalovirus infection. The wider study: An indication of both CMV infection and matching HLA type came from public TCR beta signatures. Study-level points and caveats: Summed public TCR beta family frequency identified CMV carriers bearing the relevant HLA. Dominating the ex vivo response were HLA-C-restricted CMV-specific TCR beta clonotypes.

The V end was cut by 5 bases, the J end by 1 base, with 15 bases between. Germline values: CDR1 KGHDR, CDR2 SFDVKD. This CDR3 comprises 16 residues. MiXCR was run by TCRdb on the reads, yielding one entry per CDR3 protein. The table shows more than 250,000 distinct CDR3 sequences, with roughly an eighth occurring only once. Specimen: PBMCs. V is TRBV24-1 and J is TRBJ2-3; D is tentatively TRBD1 or TRBD2 (5 bases each). This sequence originates from a human donor in good health (CMV status not recorded). Some clones in this sample may be carry-over from other donors' samples. DNA for the CDR3: TGTGCCACCAGTGCCTCGAGGGGAGTGGGCACAGATACGCAGTATTTT. This gives the protein CATSASRGVGTDTQYF.